The rows below give T cell receptor beta chains drawn from one sample of a study of PD-1 blockade in classical Hodgkin lymphoma. Using immunoSEQ multiplex PCR, the repertoire was profiled, and TCRdb retains in-frame clones only, with some absent. The table has 35,000 to 50,000 clones, about 82% seen once; the top ten hold about a tenth. The sequences come from peripheral blood mononuclear cells (PBMCs), collected at baseline. The origin of the receptors is a human donor with classical Hodgkin lymphoma. CDR3s include the opening cysteine and the closing phenylalanine or tryptophan. D genes are given only for firm matches. The size of a clone is reported for some rows only, either as once, few or many, or as a class for expanded clones.

clone_size: NA; d_call: NA; cdr3_length: 16; j_call: TRBJ2-1; v_call: TRBV7-9; cdr3_aa: CASSLGAGLSYNEQFF; cdr3_nt: TGTGCCAGCAGCTTAGGGGCAGGTCTCTCCTACAATGAGCAGTTCTTC
clone_size: NA; d_call: NA; cdr3_length: 14; j_call: TRBJ2-7; v_call: TRBV29-1; cdr3_aa: CSVEPTGTSYEQYF; cdr3_nt: TGCAGCGTTGAACCGACAGGTACCTCCTACGAGCAGTACTTC
clone_size: NA; d_call: TRBD1; cdr3_length: 19; j_call: TRBJ2-7; v_call: TRBV11-2; cdr3_aa: CASRSRVGDRGFFSYEQYF; cdr3_nt: TGTGCCAGCAGGAGTCGGGTAGGGGACAGGGGATTTTTCTCCTACGAGCAGTACTTC
clone_size: NA; d_call: NA; cdr3_length: 14; j_call: TRBJ1-2; v_call: TRBV2; cdr3_aa: CASSWEASTYGYTF; cdr3_nt: TGTGCCAGCAGCTGGGAAGCGTCGACTTATGGCTACACCTTC
clone_size: NA; d_call: TRBD1; cdr3_length: 16; j_call: TRBJ1-2; v_call: TRBV7-9; cdr3_aa: CASSLGIQQGRDGYTF; cdr3_nt: TGTGCCAGCAGCTTGGGAATCCAACAGGGGAGAGATGGCTACACCTTC
clone_size: NA; d_call: TRBD2; cdr3_length: 14; j_call: TRBJ2-7; v_call: TRBV9; cdr3_aa: CASSASGAAYEQYF; cdr3_nt: TGTGCCAGCAGCGCTAGCGGGGCTGCCTACGAGCAGTACTTC
clone_size: NA; d_call: NA; cdr3_length: 15; j_call: TRBJ2-3; v_call: TRBV7-2; cdr3_aa: CASSLVSYGLDTQYF; cdr3_nt: TGTGCCAGCAGCTTAGTCTCCTACGGCCTAGATACGCAGTATTTT
clone_size: NA; d_call: TRBD2; cdr3_length: 14; j_call: TRBJ2-7; v_call: TRBV6-1; cdr3_aa: CASSEGLAVREQYF; cdr3_nt: TGTGCCAGCAGTGAGGGACTAGCGGTAAGGGAGCAGTACTTC
clone_size: NA; d_call: TRBD2; cdr3_length: 14; j_call: TRBJ2-1; v_call: TRBV6-5; cdr3_aa: CASRVLAGVDEQFF; cdr3_nt: TGTGCCAGCAGGGTACTAGCGGGAGTGGATGAGCAGTTCTTC
clone_size: medium-sized; d_call: NA; cdr3_length: 13; j_call: TRBJ1-5; v_call: TRBV6-5; cdr3_aa: CASSSEARSAQHF; cdr3_nt: TGTGCCAGCAGCTCAGAGGCCCGATCGGCCCAGCATTTT
clone_size: NA; d_call: NA; cdr3_length: 13; j_call: TRBJ2-5; v_call: TRBV5-1; cdr3_aa: CASSLGFGGTQYF; cdr3_nt: TGCGCCAGCAGCTTGGGGTTTGGAGGGACCCAGTACTTC
clone_size: NA; d_call: NA; cdr3_length: 16; j_call: TRBJ1-4; v_call: TRBV28; cdr3_aa: CASSLPQTGKVEKLFF; cdr3_nt: TGTGCCAGCAGTTTACCCCAAACAGGGAAAGTAGAAAAACTGTTTTTT
clone_size: NA; d_call: NA; cdr3_length: 14; j_call: TRBJ1-1; v_call: TRBV11-2; cdr3_aa: CASSAEVRNTEAFF; cdr3_nt: TGTGCCAGCAGCGCGGAAGTCAGAAACACTGAAGCTTTCTTT
clone_size: NA; d_call: TRBD2; cdr3_length: 13; j_call: TRBJ2-7; v_call: TRBV28; cdr3_aa: CASSPGLEQGQYF; cdr3_nt: TGTGCCAGCAGCCCAGGACTAGAACAAGGCCAGTACTTC
clone_size: NA; d_call: TRBD2; cdr3_length: 15; j_call: TRBJ2-1; v_call: TRBV2; cdr3_aa: CASSGLADSYNEQFF; cdr3_nt: TGTGCCAGCAGTGGCCTAGCGGACTCCTACAATGAGCAGTTCTTC
clone_size: NA; d_call: TRBD1; cdr3_length: 17; j_call: TRBJ2-3; v_call: TRBV5-6; cdr3_aa: CASSLRQGWYLSDTQYF; cdr3_nt: TGTGCCAGCAGCCTCCGACAGGGGTGGTACTTGTCAGATACGCAGTATTTT
clone_size: NA; d_call: NA; cdr3_length: 15; j_call: TRBJ2-7; v_call: TRBV6-5; cdr3_aa: CASREQGRELYEQYF; cdr3_nt: TGTGCCAGCAGGGAACAGGGGAGGGAACTCTACGAGCAGTACTTC
clone_size: NA; d_call: TRBD2; cdr3_length: 15; j_call: TRBJ2-3; v_call: TRBV18; cdr3_aa: CASSRLAGEGDTQYF; cdr3_nt: TGTGCCAGCTCACGACTAGCGGGAGAAGGAGATACGCAGTATTTT
clone_size: NA; d_call: NA; cdr3_length: 13; j_call: TRBJ1-1; v_call: TRBV29-1; cdr3_aa: CSANINLNTEAFF; cdr3_nt: TGCAGCGCCAACATTAACTTGAACACTGAAGCTTTCTTT
clone_size: NA; d_call: NA; cdr3_length: 15; j_call: TRBJ1-1; v_call: TRBV28; cdr3_aa: CASSPGHLVGTEAFF; cdr3_nt: TGTGCCAGCAGTCCAGGACACCTCGTCGGCACTGAAGCTTTCTTT
clone_size: NA; d_call: NA; cdr3_length: 13; j_call: TRBJ1-2; v_call: TRBV7-2; cdr3_aa: CASSLARQARYTF; cdr3_nt: TGTGCCAGCAGCTTAGCACGACAGGCGCGCTACACCTTC
clone_size: NA; d_call: NA; cdr3_length: 13; j_call: TRBJ1-3; v_call: TRBV29-1; cdr3_aa: CSVEGLNGNTIYF; cdr3_nt: TGCAGCGTTGAAGGTCTGAATGGAAACACCATATATTTT
clone_size: NA; d_call: NA; cdr3_length: 14; j_call: TRBJ1-1; v_call: TRBV14; cdr3_aa: CASSQLGQNTEAFF; cdr3_nt: TGTGCCAGCAGCCAATTGGGTCAGAACACTGAAGCTTTCTTT
clone_size: NA; d_call: NA; cdr3_length: 12; j_call: TRBJ2-1; v_call: TRBV21-1; cdr3_aa: CASSKEEVMQFF; cdr3_nt: TGTGCCAGCAGCAAAGAGGAGGTAATGCAGTTCTTC
clone_size: NA; d_call: NA; cdr3_length: 15; j_call: TRBJ2-7; v_call: TRBV15; cdr3_aa: CATSRGGGRLYEQYF; cdr3_nt: TGTGCCACCAGTCGAGGGGGCGGGAGGCTCTACGAGCAGTACTTC
clone_size: NA; d_call: NA; cdr3_length: 17; j_call: TRBJ2-4; v_call: TRBV19; cdr3_aa: CASSRQTDTLAKNIQYF; cdr3_nt: TGTGCCAGTAGTCGTCAGACTGATACATTAGCCAAAAACATTCAGTACTTC
clone_size: NA; d_call: TRBD1; cdr3_length: 15; j_call: TRBJ1-1; v_call: TRBV27; cdr3_aa: CASSLTTTGDTEAFF; cdr3_nt: TGTGCCAGCAGTTTGACCACAACAGGGGACACTGAAGCTTTCTTT
clone_size: NA; d_call: NA; cdr3_length: 13; j_call: TRBJ2-7; v_call: TRBV6-5; cdr3_aa: CASRDSRGYEQYF; cdr3_nt: TGTGCCAGCAGAGACTCCAGGGGTTACGAGCAGTACTTC
clone_size: NA; d_call: NA; cdr3_length: 12; j_call: TRBJ1-2; v_call: TRBV6-5; cdr3_aa: CASSLTPYGYTF; cdr3_nt: TGTGCCAGCAGTTTGACCCCCTATGGCTACACCTTC
clone_size: NA; d_call: NA; cdr3_length: 17; j_call: TRBJ1-4; v_call: TRBV27; cdr3_aa: CASSLDSESATNEKLFF; cdr3_nt: TGTGCCAGCAGTTTAGACAGTGAATCCGCAACTAATGAAAAACTGTTTTTT
clone_size: NA; d_call: TRBD1; cdr3_length: 13; j_call: TRBJ1-2; v_call: TRBV15; cdr3_aa: CATSSDRGRGYTF; cdr3_nt: TGTGCCACCAGCAGTGACAGGGGAAGAGGCTACACCTTC
clone_size: NA; d_call: NA; cdr3_length: 18; j_call: TRBJ2-7; v_call: TRBV7-9; cdr3_aa: CASSLVDGKAPSYYEQYF; cdr3_nt: TGTGCCAGCAGCTTAGTAGACGGCAAGGCCCCGTCCTACTACGAGCAGTACTTC
clone_size: NA; d_call: TRBD2; cdr3_length: 17; j_call: TRBJ2-3; v_call: TRBV7-2; cdr3_aa: CASRGLAGAKSTDTQYF; cdr3_nt: TGTGCCAGCAGGGGACTAGCGGGAGCCAAGAGCACAGATACGCAGTATTTT
clone_size: NA; d_call: TRBD1; cdr3_length: 13; j_call: TRBJ1-1; v_call: TRBV11-3; cdr3_aa: CASSLDGTDEAFF; cdr3_nt: TGTGCCAGCAGCTTAGACGGGACAGATGAGGCTTTCTTT
clone_size: NA; d_call: TRBD2; cdr3_length: 13; j_call: TRBJ2-3; v_call: TRBV15; cdr3_aa: CATSLVAGRTQYF; cdr3_nt: TGTGCCACCAGTCTCGTAGCGGGAAGGACGCAGTATTTT
clone_size: NA; d_call: NA; cdr3_length: 16; j_call: TRBJ1-1; v_call: TRBV6-1; cdr3_aa: CASSEGRVNWNTEAFF; cdr3_nt: TGTGCCAGCAGTGAAGGGAGGGTAAATTGGAACACTGAAGCTTTCTTT
clone_size: NA; d_call: NA; cdr3_length: 16; j_call: TRBJ1-5; v_call: TRBV10-3; cdr3_aa: CAISESGLTRSQPQHF; cdr3_nt: TGTGCCATCAGTGAGAGCGGACTGACGAGGAGTCAGCCCCAGCATTTT
clone_size: NA; d_call: NA; cdr3_length: 15; j_call: TRBJ1-4; v_call: TRBV7-9; cdr3_aa: CASSPVIGGREKLFF; cdr3_nt: TGTGCCAGCAGCCCGGTGATCGGTGGCAGGGAAAAACTGTTTTTT
clone_size: NA; d_call: NA; cdr3_length: 16; j_call: TRBJ1-3; v_call: TRBV7-8; cdr3_aa: CASSLGQGLSGNTIYF; cdr3_nt: TGTGCCAGCAGCTTAGGGCAGGGCCTCTCTGGAAACACCATATATTTT
clone_size: NA; d_call: NA; cdr3_length: 15; j_call: TRBJ1-3; v_call: TRBV5-1; cdr3_aa: CASSLGRGTGNTIYF; cdr3_nt: TGCGCCAGCAGCTTGGGTAGAGGAACTGGAAACACCATATATTTT
clone_size: once; d_call: TRBD1; cdr3_length: 16; j_call: TRBJ2-2; v_call: TRBV7-6; cdr3_aa: CASSRHGTANTGELFF; cdr3_nt: TGTGCCAGCAGCCGCCACGGGACAGCAAACACCGGGGAGCTGTTTTTT